These 31 T cell receptor beta chains were sequenced from one sample in a study of cytomegalovirus exposure and HLA in healthy donors. Use of 60 Vbeta and 13 Jbeta primers characterized the PCR. Assay used: immunoSEQ multiplex PCR; TCRdb lists only in-frame clones, some missing. The sample gives roughly 66,000 clones, around 78% of which show up once; about 5.7% is in the top ten. Sequenced material: PBMCs. These receptors originate from a man aged 50 to 60 in good health and CMV-seronegative.

The J gene is TRBJ1-2, the V gene TRBV2; D is unresolved. V was shortened by 7 bases and J by 5 bases, with 17 bases between the two germline ends. Germline assignment: CDR1 SNHLY and CDR2 FYNNEI. The CDR3 runs 14 residues. CDR3 nucleotides: TGTGCCAGCAATTTGAGCGGCTTGGGGTATGGCTACACCTTC. This codes for CASNLSGLGYGYTF.

This clone was seen once. This rearrangement joins TRBV10-3 to TRBJ1-2, with TRBD1 matching 11 bases. The germline V gene encodes CDR1 ENHRY and CDR2 SYGVKD. CDR3 length: 13 residues. The V segment lost 4 bases and the J segment 7 bases; nucleotides outside the gene matches: 2. The CDR3 bases are TGTGCCATCAGTGGGACAGGGGGCCTTGGCTACACCTTC. Translated, it gives CAISGTGGLGYTF.

J is TRBJ1-6 and V is TRBV5-6, with TRBD1 matching 9 bases. From germline, CDR1 is SGHDT and CDR2 YYEEEE. The V gene end was trimmed by 4 bases and the J gene end by 6 bases; junction bases not matched to a gene: 5. This CDR3 has 15 amino acids. CDR3: CASSREDRGNSPLHF. The DNA for the CDR3 is TGTGCCAGCAGCCGGGAGGACAGGGGTAATTCACCCCTCCACTTT.

The V call is TRBV11-2, the J call TRBJ2-3; TRBD1 matches 8 bases. The CDR3 spans 11 residues. J was trimmed by 11 bases and V by 4 bases; bases with no gene match: 2. In germline, CDR1 is SGHAT, CDR2 FQNNGV. The CDR3 DNA is TGTGCCAGCAGCTCCGGGACAGGGCAGTATTTT. Residues: CASSSGTGQYF.

V usage is TRBV27 and J usage is TRBJ1-1; D uncertain. V lost 6 bases to trimming and J lost 7 bases, with 12 bases between them. This CDR3 is 12 amino acids long. Germline values: CDR1 MNHEY, CDR2 SMNVEV (reference sequence). In DNA form, the CDR3 reads TGTGCCAGCAGCCTCGGTCCCGGTGAAGCTTTCTTT. Translation gives CASSLGPGEAFF.

The V gene is TRBV15, the J gene TRBJ2-5, with D possibly matching TRBD1 (5 bases). Per the germline V gene, CDR1 is LNHNV and CDR2 is YYDKDF (reference sequence). CDR3 length: 12 residues. The ends were cut back, 7 bases at V and 5 bases at J, with 11 bases in the middle. CDR3 sequence reads: CATTQGQETQYF. CDR3 sequence (DNA): TGTGCCACCACTCAGGGCCAGGAGACCCAGTACTTC.

J is TRBJ2-5 and V is TRBV30; 9 nucleotides agree with TRBD1. CDR3 length: 14 amino acids. Germline values: CDR1 GTSNPN, CDR2 SVGIG (reference sequence). Germline trimming cut 1 base from V and 4 bases from J; bases unmatched to any gene: 4. As DNA, the CDR3 is TGTGCCTGGAGTGCCGGGACAGGGTCAGAGACCCAGTACTTC. Its protein is CAWSAGTGSETQYF.

The chain has TRBV27 and TRBJ2-2, with 9 bases that match TRBD1. The CDR3 covers 15 residues. Trimming cost V 5 bases and J 3 bases; bases outside gene matches: 4. Germline V gene lookup returns CDR1 MNHEY and CDR2 SMNVEV (reference sequence). The CDR3 region is CASSQQGADTGELFF. The CDR3 coding sequence is TGTGCCAGCAGTCAACAGGGGGCGGACACCGGGGAGCTGTTTTTT.

The chain joins TRBV5-1 to TRBJ2-1, with 12 nucleotides matching TRBD2. The CDR3 runs 16 residues. Germline assignment: CDR1 SGHRS and CDR2 YFSETQ. J lost 9 bases, V lost 0 bases, and 7 bases had no gene match. This CDR3 reads CASSLASGLAGGEQFF. For the CDR3, the DNA is TGCGCCAGCAGCTTGGCCTCGGGACTAGCGGGTGGTGAGCAGTTCTTC.

This sequence joins TRBV5-1 and TRBJ1-3; the D is unclear. The length of the CDR3 is 15 residues. The V end lost 0 bases, the J end lost 0 bases, and 7 bases lay between the germline ends. Germline CDR1 is SGHRS and CDR2 is YFSETQ. The CDR3 coding sequence is TGCGCCAGCAGCTTGGCAGCGAGCTCTGGAAACACCATATATTTT. It specifies CASSLAASSGNTIYF.

The rearrangement links TRBV30 to TRBJ1-1; TRBD1 is a possible D gene (6 bases). The CDR3 sequence is 14 residues long. Deletions cut 4 bases from V and 1 base from J, with 13 bases between. Germline lookup yields CDR1 GTSNPN and CDR2 SVGIG (reference sequence). The CDR3 DNA follows: TGTGCCTGGAACCTGGGAGGGGGGAACACTGAAGCTTTCTTT. Residues: CAWNLGGGNTEAFF.

This rearrangement joins TRBV28 to TRBJ1-5, with 7 bases that match TRBD1. Looked up from germline, CDR1 is MDHEN and CDR2 is SYDVKM. This CDR3 has 11 residues. The ends lost 10 bases at V and 13 bases at J; junction bases unmatched: 10. The CDR3 loop reads CATSVRQGQHF. DNA of the CDR3: TGTGCCACCTCGGTGCGACAGGGACAGCATTTT.

This chain links TRBV29-1 with TRBJ2-1; possibly TRBD2 for D (6 bases). This CDR3 spans 16 amino acids. The V gene's germline CDR1 is SQVTM and CDR2 ANQGSEA. V dropped 3 bases and J dropped 3 bases, with 18 bases sitting between them. DNA for the CDR3: TGCAGCGTTGACCAGGGAGGAGGGGCTCTCTACAATGAGCAGTTCTTC. Translated, it gives CSVDQGGGALYNEQFF.

The rearrangement links TRBV7-9 to TRBJ2-3; 9 bases fit TRBD1. This CDR3 region has 14 residues. V shed 5 bases and J 3 bases; nucleotides not matched to a gene: 3. CDR1 SEHNR and CDR2 FQNEAQ come from the germline V gene (reference sequence). Here the CDR3 DNA reads TGTGCCAGCAGCCCCGGGACAGGGACAGATACGCAGTATTTT. Translated, it gives CASSPGTGTDTQYF.

The CDR3 nucleotides read TGCGCCAGCAGTGAGTCGTCGGGCGGGAGCTACAATGAGCAGTTCTTC. It specifies CASSESSGGSYNEQFF. The V gene is TRBV10-1, the J gene TRBJ2-1, with 7 bases that match TRBD2. CDR1 and CDR2 (germline): WNHNN, SYGVQD (reference sequence). V trimming: 0 bases; J trimming: 3 bases; junction bases outside the gene matches: 5. The CDR3 has 16 amino acids.

This rearrangement joins TRBV4-3 to TRBJ2-3; perhaps TRBD2 as D (7 bases). Germline V gene sequence: CDR1 LGHNA, CDR2 YSLEER. The CDR3 is made up of 14 amino acids. Trimming removed 0 bases from V and 11 bases from J, with 15 bases in between. CDR3 DNA: TGCGCCAGCAGCCAAGAAGGGGGAGGGACCGTGCAGTATTTT. Its protein is CASSQEGGGTVQYF.

This rearrangement joins TRBV6-6 to TRBJ1-1, with 8 bases matching TRBD1. This CDR3 has 12 residues. Looked up from germline, CDR1 is MNHNY and CDR2 is SVGAGI (reference sequence). Losses at the gene ends were 6 bases for V and 11 bases for J; bases not matched to a gene: 8. CDR3 loop: CASRDTGGNAFF. The DNA for the CDR3 is TGTGCCAGCAGAGATACAGGGGGTAATGCTTTCTTT.

V gene TRBV5-8 combines with J gene TRBJ2-1, with 8 positions matching TRBD2. The CDR3 length is 15 residues. Germline trimming cut 2 bases from V and 6 bases from J; bases unmatched to any gene: 7. Looked up from germline, CDR1 is SGHTS and CDR2 is YDEGEE. The chain's CDR3 is CASSFGTRGSNEQFF. For the CDR3, the DNA is TGTGCCAGCAGCTTCGGGACTAGGGGTTCCAATGAGCAGTTCTTC.

The chain recombines TRBV9 with TRBJ2-6, with a weak D call TRBD1 (5 bases). Looked up from germline, CDR1 is SGDLS and CDR2 is YYNGEE. V lost 2 bases, J lost 0 bases, and 15 bases lay in between. This CDR3 comprises 18 residues. The CDR3 DNA reads as TGTGCCAGCAGCGTTATAGGGGTAATTTCCTCTGGGGCCAACGTCCTGACTTTC. Translated, it gives CASSVIGVISSGANVLTF. Drawing the rest from reference TRBV9 and TRBJ2-6, the complete variable domain is DSGVTQTPKHLITATGQRVTLRCSPRSGDLSVYWYQQSLDQGLQFLIQYYNGEERAKGNILERFSAQQFPDLHSELNLSSLELGDSALYFCASSVIGVISSGANVLTFGAGSRLTVL.

The chain has TRBV14 and TRBJ1-4; tentatively, D is TRBD1 (5 bases). V lost 4 bases and J 5 bases, leaving 17 bases between the germline ends. The CDR3 is 16 amino acids. In germline, CDR1 is SGHDN, CDR2 FVKESK. CDR3 nucleotide sequence: TGTGCCAGCAGCCGCGTAGCGGGGCGAGGGAATGAAAAACTGTTTTTT. The encoded protein is CASSRVAGRGNEKLFF.

The V gene is TRBV10-1, the J gene TRBJ1-2; D is perhaps TRBD1 (5 bases). Per germline, CDR1 WNHNN and CDR2 SYGVQD (reference sequence). Trimming pared 3 bases from V and 4 bases from J, leaving 9 bases between. This CDR3 has 13 residues. This chain's CDR3 is CASSDKQAYGYTF. The CDR3 coding sequence is TGCGCCAGCAGTGATAAACAGGCCTATGGCTACACCTTC.

The CDR3 region has the DNA TGTGCCAGCAGTTTAATGTCGGGGGCAACTAATGAAAAACTGTTTTTT. Its protein is CASSLMSGATNEKLFF. This chain connects TRBV28 to TRBJ1-4; possible D gene TRBD1, 5 bases. The CDR3 totals 16 residues. Trimming removed 2 bases from V and 0 bases from J, with 10 bases in between. Germline V gene data show CDR1 as MDHEN and CDR2 as SYDVKM.

V usage is TRBV7-9 and J usage is TRBJ2-1; D is unresolved. V dropped 2 bases and J dropped 5 bases, with 7 bases sitting between them. Germline V CDR1 and CDR2: SEHNR, FQNEAQ (reference sequence). There are 13 residues in the CDR3. In DNA form, the CDR3 reads TGTGCCAGCAGCTTAAATCGGGACAATGAGCAGTTCTTC. It yields the protein CASSLNRDNEQFF.

The rearrangement links TRBV4-3 to TRBJ2-1; weak D call: TRBD2 (6 bases). The CDR3 has 16 amino acids. CDR1 LGHNA and CDR2 YSLEER come from the germline V gene. V was clipped by 3 bases and J by 3 bases, with 15 bases between them. This chain's CDR3 is CASSHRIGRIYNEQFF. CDR3 nucleotides: TGCGCCAGCAGCCACAGAATCGGGAGAATCTACAATGAGCAGTTCTTC.

The V call is TRBV5-4, the J call TRBJ2-2; 11 bases align to TRBD2. Trimming cost V 4 bases and J 4 bases; bases outside gene matches: 3. The CDR3 is made up of 15 amino acids. Germline CDR1 reads SGHNT; CDR2 reads YYREEE (reference sequence). CDR3 DNA: TGTGCCAGCAGCGGAGGACTAGCGGGCACCGGGGAGCTGTTTTTT. Translation gives CASSGGLAGTGELFF.

The chain is built from TRBV15 and TRBJ2-1; D is possibly TRBD2 (6 bases). Germline-derived CDR1 and CDR2 are LNHNV and YYDKDF (reference sequence). V lost 0 bases and J lost 3, with 15 bases in between. This CDR3 is built from 17 residues. The CDR3 is CATSREGYGGLYNEQFF. Here the CDR3 DNA reads TGTGCCACCAGCAGAGAGGGTTACGGGGGACTCTACAATGAGCAGTTCTTC.

The CDR3 reads CASSLWGGTNYGYTF. The CDR3 coding sequence is TGTGCCAGCAGCCTGTGGGGGGGGACTAACTATGGCTACACCTTC. The rearrangement uses TRBV5-6 and TRBJ1-2; D perhaps matches TRBD1 (5 bases). Germline V lookup: CDR1 SGHDT, CDR2 YYEEEE. The CDR3 loop spans 15 amino acids. Trimming pared 4 bases from V and 0 bases from J, leaving 13 bases between.

The chain uses TRBV11-3 and TRBJ2-7; weak D call: TRBD2 (5 bases). CDR1 is SGHNT, CDR2 YENEEA, per germline. The CDR3 is 14 amino acids. The ends were cut back, 5 bases at V and 6 bases at J, with 17 bases in the middle. The CDR3 spells CASSAGLGRSEQYF. The CDR3 coding sequence is TGTGCCAGCAGCGCGGGTCTTGGGAGATCCGAGCAGTACTTC.

The CDR3 DNA reads as TGTGCCAGCAACAAAGTGCGGGACAGCTATGGCTACACCTTC. Encoded protein: CASNKVRDSYGYTF. V is TRBV6-1 and J is TRBJ1-2; TRBD1 aligns across 7 bases. V lost 7 bases and J lost 4; bases outside the gene matches: 9. CDR3 length equals 14 residues. The germline gives CDR1 MNHNS, CDR2 SASEGT.

The chain combines TRBV5-4 with TRBJ2-5; D call uncertain. The CDR3 runs 13 residues. The germline V gene encodes CDR1 SGHNT and CDR2 YYREEE (reference sequence). The ends were cut back, 2 bases at V and 5 bases at J, with 10 bases in the middle. The CDR3 sequence is CASSFATRETQYF. CDR3 nucleotides: TGTGCCAGCAGCTTTGCGACCAGGGAGACCCAGTACTTC.

Written as DNA, the CDR3 is TGTGCCAGCAGCTCCAGGACAGGGGCAGGGGACTATGGCTACACCTTC. It specifies CASSSRTGAGDYGYTF. V usage is TRBV13 and J usage is TRBJ1-2; TRBD1 matches 9 bases. V lost 4 bases to trimming and J lost 3 bases; unmatched junction nucleotides: 9. There are 16 residues in the CDR3. Germline V gives CDR1 PRHDT, CDR2 FYEKMQ (reference sequence). Looking up the rest from reference TRBV13 and TRBJ1-2 gives the full variable domain: AAGVIQSPRHLIKEKRETATLKCYPIPRHDTVYWYQQGPGQDPQFLISFYEKMQSDKGSIPDRFSAQQFSDYHSELNMSSLELGDSALYFCASSSRTGAGDYGYTFGSGTRLTVV.